The source of this T cell receptor (beta chain) is a study of CD8 T cells in ankylosing spondylitis. Study outcomes and limitations: Both synovial fluid and blood in reactive arthritis had previously been reported to carry some motif variants. Made up of several highly homologous variants, a TCR beta motif appeared characteristic of ankylosing spondylitis blood. Disease-linked clones displayed a CD8+ phenotype and appeared relatively rarely in peripheral blood.

In germline, CDR1 is SGHRS, CDR2 YFSETQ. J lost 1 base, V lost 6 bases, and 12 bases had no gene match. This CDR3 spans 16 amino acids. This clonotype has a count of ten or more. What it recognizes is unknown. Making use of molecular barcodes, quantitative 5'-RACE generated TCR beta libraries. TCRdb used MiXCR to reprocess the 5' RACE reads, holding one entry per CDR3 protein. There are about 130,000 distinct CDR3 sequences in the sample; approximately 10% occur only once, and approximately 3.6% lies in the top ten. Material: blood, either unsorted or a sorted T cell fraction (not recorded which). The TCR was taken from a male donor with ankylosing spondylitis or in good health (not recorded which). The V gene is TRBV5-1, the J gene TRBJ2-7; 8 bases are shared with TRBD2. CDR3 residues: CASNLLGASGSYEQYF. The CDR3, as DNA: TGCGCCAGCAACCTCCTCGGGGCTAGCGGGTCCTACGAGCAGTACTTC.